This T cell receptor (beta chain) emerged from a study of cytomegalovirus exposure and HLA in healthy donors. Researchers ran the PCR with 60 Vbeta and 13 Jbeta primers. Here immunoSEQ multiplex PCR was the method, and the copy in TCRdb shows in-frame clones only, minus some. The sample consists of just over 150,000 clones, 77% of them appearing once. V was cut by 5 bases and J by 5 bases, with 18 bases left in between. The CDR3 totals 15 residues. Germline CDR1 SEHNR, CDR2 FQNEAQ (reference sequence). This TCR came from a woman aged 25 to 45 in good health and CMV-seronegative. Input material: PBMCs. The genes are TRBV7-9 and TRBJ1-1; D unresolved. The CDR3 bases are TGTGCCAGCAGCCCCGCGGGTAGGGCGGGGACTGAAGCTTTCTTT. Translation: CASSPAGRAGTEAFF.